This T cell receptor (beta chain) was sequenced for a study of PD-L1 blockade in urothelial cancer. This clone was counted once. Time point noted: pretreatment peripheral blood. Here immunoSEQ multiplex PCR was the method, and the copy in TCRdb shows in-frame clones only, minus some. The repertoire holds approximately 70,000 clones, roughly 84% seen once, with approximately 10% in the top ten. The sample in question was PBMCs, obtained around atezolizumab (anti-PD-L1) treatment. This TCR was recovered from a woman between 70 and 85 years old with urothelial cancer.

The CDR3 region is CASSPRQATYEQYF. Written as DNA, the CDR3 is TGTGCCAGCTCACCGCGACAGGCTACCTACGAGCAGTACTTC. The chain employs TRBV18 and TRBJ2-7, with D possibly TRBD1 on 6 matching bases. CDR1 is KGHSH, CDR2 LQKENI, per germline. Trimming left V 3 bases short and J 2 bases short, with 11 bases between. This CDR3 is 14 amino acids long.